Presented here are 10 T cell receptor beta chains from one specimen sequenced in a study of beta chain features in type 1 diabetes. Study-wide results and limits: All four CD4+ subsets of Type 1 diabetes patients contained TCRB CDR3s that were moderately but significantly shorter.

cDNA synthesis used the whole RNA isolate, giving expressed TCRB sequences. Clones were sequenced by immunoSEQ multiplex PCR, and TCRdb holds only the in-frame ones, with some missing. The data show 60,000 or so clones, roughly 52% seen once. These TCRs are of unknown antigen specificity. Material: Tregs from blood. The receptors stem from a woman aged 40 to 50 with type 1 diabetes.

This clone was counted only a few times. J is TRBJ1-5 and V is TRBV27, with D unclear. This CDR3 comprises 16 residues. Looked up from germline, CDR1 is MNHEY and CDR2 is SMNVEV (reference sequence). V was cut by 6 bases and J by 2 bases, with 17 bases left in between. The CDR3, as DNA: TGTGCCAGCAGGACGACATTGAAAGGTCGCAATCAGCCCCAGCATTTT. Translated: CASRTTLKGRNQPQHF.

The V and J genes are TRBV6-6 and TRBJ1-1; D is perhaps TRBD1 (6 bases). Trimming removed 2 bases at V and 1 base at J, with 8 bases between. This CDR3 spans 14 amino acids. From germline, CDR1 is MNHNY and CDR2 SVGAGI (reference sequence). The CDR3 sequence is CASSYRGANTEAFF. The DNA for the CDR3 is TGTGCCAGCAGTTACCGGGGGGCGAACACTGAAGCTTTCTTT.

This sequence joins TRBV7-2 and TRBJ2-5; 7 positions agree with TRBD2. Germline CDR1 and CDR2: SGHTA and FQGNSA. Losses at the gene ends were 1 base for V and 4 bases for J; bases not matched to a gene: 6. This CDR3 is built from 15 residues. The CDR3 sequence is CASSLEGRARETQYF. CDR3 sequence (DNA): TGTGCCAGCAGCTTAGAAGGGAGGGCCCGAGAGACCCAGTACTTC. The whole variable domain, remainder taken from reference TRBV7-2 and TRBJ2-5, is GAGVSQSPSNKVTEKGKDVELRCDPISGHTALYWYRQSLGQGLEFLIYFQGNSAPDKSGLPSDRFSAERTGGSVSTLTIQRTQQEDSAVYLCASSLEGRARETQYFGPGTRLLVL.

There are a few counts of this clone. This chain uses TRBV7-2 with TRBJ2-2, with D perhaps matching TRBD1 (6 bases). Trimming took off 3 bases at V and 1 base at J, with 9 bases between the two ends. The CDR3 consists of 15 residues. Germline CDR1 reads SGHTA; CDR2 reads FQGNSA. The CDR3 loop reads CASSLNRVNTGELFF. The CDR3 coding sequence is TGTGCCAGCAGCTTGAACAGGGTGAACACCGGGGAGCTGTTTTTT. Together with reference TRBV7-2 and TRBJ2-2, the CDR3 gives the full variable domain: GAGVSQSPSNKVTEKGKDVELRCDPISGHTALYWYRQSLGQGLEFLIYFQGNSAPDKSGLPSDRFSAERTGGSVSTLTIQRTQQEDSAVYLCASSLNRVNTGELFFGEGSRLTVL.

The gene calls are TRBV7-2 and TRBJ2-3, with unresolved D. CDR3 length: 13 amino acids. V was pared by 5 bases and J by 3 bases, with 9 bases between. Looked up from germline, CDR1 is SGHTA and CDR2 is FQGNSA. CDR3 sequence: CASSPFLTDTQYF. The DNA of the CDR3 is TGTGCCAGCAGCCCCTTCCTGACAGATACGCAGTATTTT.

The chain uses TRBV28 and TRBJ2-1; 12 bases are a match to TRBD2. The V segment lost 5 bases and the J segment 9 bases; nucleotides outside the gene matches: 8. Germline lookup yields CDR1 MDHEN and CDR2 SYDVKM. This CDR3 comprises 15 residues. The CDR3 spells CASSPASGGASEQFF. The CDR3 coding sequence is TGTGCCAGCAGTCCCGCTAGCGGGGGGGCCAGTGAGCAGTTCTTC.

This clone has more than one count but fewer than ten. J is TRBJ2-3 and V is TRBV18; perhaps TRBD2 as D (6 bases). In germline, CDR1 is KGHSH, CDR2 LQKENI. The V end lost 6 bases, the J end lost 6 bases, and 10 bases lay between the germline ends. This CDR3 region has 12 residues. In nucleotides, the CDR3 is TGTGCCAGCTCTACGGGAGACGATACGCAGTATTTT. Protein product: CASSTGDDTQYF.

This chain uses TRBV19 with TRBJ2-1, with 8 bases matching TRBD2. Germline V gives CDR1 LNHDA, CDR2 SQIVND (reference sequence). The J segment lost 7 bases and the V segment lost 1 base, leaving 3 bases of the junction unmatched. The CDR3 has 14 amino acids. CDR3 residues: CASSIAGGWNEQFF. The CDR3 nucleotides are TGTGCCAGTAGTATAGCGGGAGGGTGGAATGAGCAGTTCTTC.

In this sample, this clone turned up a few times. The chain employs TRBV27 and TRBJ2-5, with a weak D call TRBD1 (6 bases). Deletions cut 3 bases from V and 11 bases from J, with 13 bases between. This CDR3 contains 12 residues. The germline gives CDR1 MNHEY, CDR2 SMNVEV (reference sequence). The CDR3 nucleotides read TGTGCCAGCAGTTTCACAGGGTCCGGGCAGTACTTC. Encoded protein: CASSFTGSGQYF.

V and J are TRBV6-1 and TRBJ2-2; 7 bases fit TRBD1. The length of the CDR3 is 15 residues. The ends lost 7 bases at V and 2 bases at J; junction bases unmatched: 7. Germline-derived CDR1 and CDR2 are MNHNS and SASEGT. CDR3 in DNA: TGTGCCAGCAATAACAGGGGCATCAACACCGGGGAGCTGTTTTTT. Translating gives CASNNRGINTGELFF.